These 4 T cell receptor beta chains came from one sample sequenced in a study of OX40 agonist ivuxolimab in advanced cancers. Clones were sequenced by immunoSEQ multiplex PCR, and TCRdb holds only the in-frame ones, with some missing. Of about 81,000 clones in the sample, roughly 91% were seen once. Specimen: CD4+ or CD8+ T cells sorted from blood, collected in a trial of the OX40 agonist ivuxolimab. These TCRs come from an adult with an advanced solid tumor such as melanoma, head and neck, liver or kidney cancer.

The rearrangement links TRBV4-3 to TRBJ1-2, with no clear D. This CDR3 spans 15 amino acids. Germline loops: CDR1 LGHNA, CDR2 YSLEER. V was pared by 0 bases and J by 0 bases, with 8 bases between. CDR3 sequence (DNA): TGCGCCAGCAGCCAAGATTGGGCAGCTAACTATGGCTACACCTTC. Translating gives CASSQDWAANYGYTF.

The chain recombines TRBV4-1 with TRBJ2-2; D unclear. There are 12 residues in the CDR3. V shed 4 bases and J shed 6 bases, with 6 bases lying between them. CDR1 MGHRA and CDR2 YSYEKL come from the germline V gene. The CDR3 protein is CASSRSSGELFF. DNA of the CDR3: TGCGCCAGCAGCCGCTCATCCGGGGAGCTGTTTTTT.

The V gene is TRBV10-3, the J gene TRBJ1-1, with no clear D. V was trimmed by 5 bases and J by 4 bases, leaving 8 bases between them. The CDR3 runs 12 residues. The V gene's germline CDR1 is ENHRY and CDR2 SYGVKD. The CDR3, as DNA: TGTGCCATCAGTCGTACTGGCACTGAAGCTTTCTTT. Its protein is CAISRTGTEAFF.

The chain carries TRBV27 and TRBJ2-1; 9 nucleotides match TRBD1. This CDR3 has 15 residues. The V gene end was trimmed by 5 bases and the J gene end by 7 bases; junction bases not matched to a gene: 9. Germline lookup yields CDR1 MNHEY and CDR2 SMNVEV (reference sequence). CDR3 sequence reads: CASSPWDRVANEQFF. The CDR3 DNA sequence: TGTGCCAGCAGTCCCTGGGACAGGGTCGCGAATGAGCAGTTCTTC.